The 29 T cell receptor beta chains given below trace back to one sample, sequenced in a study of spatial heterogeneity in lung cancer. TCRdb reprocessed the 5' RACE reads via MiXCR and lists one record per CDR3 protein. This sample yields about 95,000 distinct CDR3 sequences, of which roughly 8.7% are seen a single time; 6.9% belongs to the top ten. Time point meaning: sample taken at primary tumor resection. Unsorted whole RNA of tumor, nontumor lung or frozen PBMC was sequenced. Sequenced material: PBMCs, taken at surgery. Source of these receptors: a male donor with early-stage non-small cell lung cancer.

This clonotype was observed a few times. V usage is TRBV28 and J usage is TRBJ1-5; weak D call: TRBD1 (5 bases). This CDR3 is 14 amino acids long. The V gene lost 3 bases and the J gene lost 5 bases, with 11 bases spanning the gap. Germline CDR1 MDHEN, CDR2 SYDVKM. The CDR3 is CASSLRRGDQPQHF. In nucleotides, the CDR3 is TGTGCCAGCAGTTTGCGCAGAGGGGATCAGCCCCAGCATTTT.

The chain joins TRBV6-6 to TRBJ2-2; the D is unclear. The CDR3 spans 14 residues. The V end lost 4 bases, the J end lost 0 bases, and 6 bases lay between the germline ends. CDR1 is MNHNY and CDR2 is SVGAGI in the germline V gene (reference sequence). CDR3 nucleotides: TGTGCCAGCAGTTTAATTCCGAACACCGGGGAGCTGTTTTTT. Amino acid sequence: CASSLIPNTGELFF.

V gene TRBV6-1 combines with J gene TRBJ2-1; 15 bases line up with TRBD2. Germline-derived CDR1 and CDR2 are MNHNS and SASEGT. The CDR3 length is 19 residues. Trimming removed 10 bases from V and 2 bases from J; junction bases left unmatched: 15. The CDR3 coding sequence is TGTGCCACCCTCAGAGACACAGGGACTAGCGGGAGGACCTACAATGAGCAGTTCTTC. Translating gives CATLRDTGTSGRTYNEQFF.

This clonotype has more than one count but fewer than ten. The V and J genes are TRBV7-8 and TRBJ1-4; the D is unclear. V was cut by 1 base and J by 11 bases, with 14 bases left in between. CDR1 is SGHVS, CDR2 FQNEAQ, per germline. This CDR3 has 14 residues. The CDR3 DNA follows: TGTGCCAGCAGCTTAGTCGTTGGGGAAGGCAAACTGTTTTTT. Translated, it gives CASSLVVGEGKLFF.

At least ten counts were recorded for this clonotype. V gene TRBV20-1 combines with J gene TRBJ2-1; TRBD1 aligns across 7 bases. This CDR3 has 16 residues. The J segment lost 0 bases and the V segment lost 5 bases, leaving 10 bases of the junction unmatched. In germline, CDR1 is DFQATT, CDR2 SNEGSKA (reference sequence). CDR3 sequence: CSAPNRQGASYNEQFF. In DNA form, the CDR3 reads TGCAGTGCTCCCAACCGACAGGGAGCCTCCTACAATGAGCAGTTCTTC.

The chain is built from TRBV10-3 and TRBJ2-3, with a weak D call TRBD1 (5 bases). The CDR3 sequence is 13 residues long. The germline V gene encodes CDR1 ENHRY and CDR2 SYGVKD. Deletions cut 10 bases from V and 2 bases from J, with 13 bases between. The DNA for the CDR3 is TGTGCCAGCCGACAGACCGACACAGATACGCAGTATTTT. This translates into CASRQTDTDTQYF.

There are many counts of this clonotype. The chain links TRBV3-1 to TRBJ1-5; perhaps TRBD1 as D (5 bases). Germline V gene data show CDR1 as LGHDT and CDR2 as YNNKEL (reference sequence). Trimming removed 4 bases at V and 2 bases at J, with 15 bases between. The CDR3 has 16 amino acids. In DNA, the CDR3 is TGTGCCAGCAGCCCGGACTTACCCAGGGGCAATCAGCCCCAGCATTTT. It specifies CASSPDLPRGNQPQHF.

This clonotype was recorded a few times. The CDR3 sequence is CATSDLYTYEQYF. The CDR3, as DNA: TGTGCCACCAGTGACCTCTATACCTACGAGCAGTACTTC. The V gene is TRBV24-1, the J gene TRBJ2-7; D is undetermined. CDR1 and CDR2 (germline): KGHDR, SFDVKD. This CDR3 is 13 amino acids long. Trimming shortened V by 4 bases and J by 2 bases, and 8 bases separated the two germline ends.

As regards this clonotype: A read error may produce the germline difference seen at one junction end. The chain is built from TRBV24-1 and TRBJ2-7; D possibly corresponds to TRBD1 (6 bases). Per the germline V gene, CDR1 is KGHDR and CDR2 is SFDVKD. The CDR3 totals 16 residues. The CDR3: CATSDISKDSPYVQYF. The CDR3 DNA reads TGTGCCACCAGTGATATCTCAAAGGACAGCCCCTACGTGCAGTACTTC.

The J gene is TRBJ1-2, the V gene TRBV6-2 or TRBV6-3; D ambiguous. This CDR3 has 13 residues. The ends were cut back, 8 bases at V and 8 bases at J, with 18 bases in the middle. The germline V gene encodes CDR1 MNHEY and CDR2 SVGEGT. The CDR3 coding sequence is TGTGCCAGCCGAGACACGCAGTTAGGAGGCTACACCTTC. Translating it yields CASRDTQLGGYTF.

This clonotype was seen at least ten times. The chain employs TRBV14 and TRBJ2-2, with unresolved D. CDR1 SGHDN and CDR2 FVKESK come from the germline V gene. The CDR3 is 14 residues long. V was cut by 1 base and J by 5 bases, with 8 bases left in between. The CDR3 reads CASSQVWWTGELFF. The CDR3 nucleotides read TGTGCCAGCAGCCAAGTGTGGTGGACCGGGGAGCTGTTTTTT.

This clonotype was seen repeatedly, ten times or more. The V call is TRBV18, the J call TRBJ2-3; D unresolved. CDR3 length equals 16 residues. CDR1 and CDR2 (germline): KGHSH, LQKENI. Trimming removed 2 bases at V and 2 bases at J, with 14 bases between. The CDR3 reads CASSPYSLSNTDTQYF. CDR3 nucleotide sequence: TGTGCCAGCTCACCATACTCGCTATCCAACACAGATACGCAGTATTTT.

In its sample, this clonotype was seen many times. The DNA of the CDR3 is TGTGCCAGCAGTGACCCCGGGGGAGGGTTGGATGAGCAGTTCTTC. It codes for CASSDPGGGLDEQFF. The rearrangement links TRBV6-1 to TRBJ2-1; 7 nucleotides agree with TRBD2. From germline, CDR1 is MNHNS and CDR2 SASEGT. This CDR3 is 15 amino acids long. Germline trimming cut 3 bases from V and 8 bases from J; bases unmatched to any gene: 10.

The V and J genes are TRBV4-2 and TRBJ2-7, with TRBD2 matching over 7 bases. Germline assignment: CDR1 LGHNA and CDR2 YNFKEQ. The trim removed 0 bases at V and 6 bases at J, leaving 8 bases unmatched. The CDR3 sequence is 15 residues long. Here the CDR3 reads CASSQDWTSLTEQYF. The CDR3 bases are TGTGCCAGCAGCCAAGATTGGACTAGTCTCACCGAGCAGTACTTC.

This clonotype was seen many times. This sequence joins TRBV6-2 or TRBV6-3 and TRBJ1-5; the match to TRBD1 covers 7 bases. CDR1 and CDR2 (germline): MNHEY, SVGEGT. The CDR3 is made up of 17 amino acids. V shed 3 bases, J shed 3 bases, and the junction held 11 bases outside the gene matches. Here the CDR3 reads CASSYAPRDRFNQPQHF. The DNA of the CDR3 is TGTGCCAGCAGTTATGCTCCCCGGGACAGATTCAATCAGCCCCAGCATTTT.

This clonotype was found many times. This chain joins TRBV19 and TRBJ1-1; D remains ambiguous. In germline, CDR1 is LNHDA, CDR2 SQIVND (reference sequence). The CDR3 has 14 residues. Trimming took 1 base from V and 5 from J, leaving 11 bases between them. The CDR3 is CASSIVGLTTEAFF. In DNA form, the CDR3 reads TGTGCCAGTAGTATAGTTGGACTTACTACTGAAGCTTTCTTT.

The J gene is TRBJ1-2, the V gene TRBV5-1; the D gene is possibly TRBD1 (6 bases). Germline CDR1 reads SGHRS; CDR2 reads YFSETQ. The CDR3 totals 14 residues. V dropped 1 base and J dropped 4 bases, with 11 bases sitting between them. The CDR3 is CASSLLTGSYGYTF. The CDR3 coding sequence is TGCGCCAGCAGCTTGTTGACAGGATCCTATGGCTACACCTTC.

This clonotype was picked up a small number of times. This chain links TRBV29-1 with TRBJ2-6, with D possibly being TRBD1 (5 bases). V lost 5 bases and J 16 bases, leaving 15 bases between the germline ends. Looked up from germline, CDR1 is SQVTM and CDR2 is ANQGSEA. The CDR3 runs to 11 residues. CDR3 amino acids: CSVSDSPVLTF. The CDR3 DNA reads TGCAGCGTTTCCGACAGCCCGGTACTGACTTTC.

As for this clonotype: An end of the junction does not agree with germline; a read error may underlie this. The chain is built from TRBV5-1 and TRBJ1-1; 9 bases align to TRBD1. The CDR3 contains 12 residues. The germline V gene encodes CDR1 SGHRS and CDR2 YFSETQ. The CDR3 here is CASSDGQGPGTF. Here the CDR3 DNA reads TGCGCCAGCAGCGATGGACAGGGGCCCGGCACTTTT.

J is TRBJ2-3 and V is TRBV5-1, with TRBD2 matching 8 bases. Trimming at V came to 2 bases and at J to 3 bases, leaving 5 bases not matched to a gene. This CDR3 spans 15 amino acids. Germline V gene data show CDR1 as SGHRS and CDR2 as YFSETQ. Written as DNA, the CDR3 is TGCGCCAGCAGCTTAGGCGGGAGGAGTACAGATACGCAGTATTTT. Translating it yields CASSLGGRSTDTQYF.

On this clonotype: This may stem from a read error, because a much larger clone lies one nucleotide away. The chain is built from TRBV5-1 and TRBJ2-7, with TRBD2 as a possible D gene (5 bases). The CDR3 has 15 amino acids. V lost 7 bases and J 3 bases, leaving 20 bases between the germline ends. CDR1 and CDR2 (germline): SGHRS, YFSETQ. This CDR3 is CASGIGGPALYEQYF. The CDR3 DNA is TGCGCCAGCGGTATCGGAGGCCCTGCGCTCTACGAGCAGTACTTC.

This clonotype was counted ten times or more. The genes are TRBV9 and TRBJ2-5; D uncertain. CDR3 size: 13 residues. The germline V gene has CDR1 SGDLS and CDR2 YYNGEE. V was pared by 2 bases and J by 3 bases, with 8 bases between. CDR3 sequence reads: CASSVGVKETQYF. The DNA for the CDR3 is TGTGCCAGCAGCGTGGGTGTGAAAGAGACCCAGTACTTC.

This clonotype turned up a few times. This chain links TRBV5-1 with TRBJ2-3; D perhaps matches TRBD1 (6 bases). From germline, CDR1 is SGHRS and CDR2 YFSETQ. The germline V and J ends were trimmed by 0 bases and 6 bases, with 11 bases remaining between them. The CDR3 runs 14 residues. The CDR3 DNA sequence: TGCGCCAGCAGCTTGGGACAGGCCGGGGATACGCAGTATTTT. This codes for CASSLGQAGDTQYF.

V gene TRBV5-1 combines with J gene TRBJ2-1; 8 nucleotides match TRBD1. Trimming cost V 0 bases and J 8 bases; bases outside gene matches: 10. Germline-derived CDR1 and CDR2 are SGHRS and YFSETQ. The CDR3 contains 16 residues. The CDR3 DNA reads as TGCGCCAGCAGCTTGGACGCAGGGGGCGCAAGGTATGAGCAGTTCTTC. Amino acid sequence: CASSLDAGGARYEQFF. The whole variable domain, remainder taken from reference TRBV5-1 and TRBJ2-1, is KAGVTQTPRYLIKTRGQQVTLSCSPISGHRSVSWYQQTPGQGLQFLFEYFSETQRNKGNFPGRFSGRQFSNSRSEMNVSTLELGDSALYLCASSLDAGGARYEQFFGPGTRLTVL.

This clonotype was recorded at least ten times. V usage is TRBV12-3 or TRBV12-4 and J usage is TRBJ2-5, with TRBD2 as a possible D gene (5 bases). Deletions cut 4 bases from V and 5 bases from J, with 5 bases between. This CDR3 has 11 amino acids. CDR3 in DNA: TGTGCCAGCAGTTCGGGGGAGACCCAGTACTTC. Translation: CASSSGETQYF.

This clonotype was seen a few times. This chain links TRBV14 with TRBJ2-1, with 10 bases lining up with TRBD2. The germline V gene encodes CDR1 SGHDN and CDR2 FVKESK. The junction had 5 bases not matched to a gene; V was cut back by 5 bases and J by 1 base. The CDR3 totals 16 residues. For the CDR3, the DNA is TGTGCCAGCAGCTACTTAGCGGGGGGTTCCTACAATGAGCAGTTCTTC. This sequence encodes CASSYLAGGSYNEQFF. The full variable domain, with the rest looked up from reference TRBV14 and TRBJ2-1, is EAGVTQFPSHSVIEKGQTVTLRCDPISGHDNLYWYRRVMGKEIKFLLHFVKESKQDESGMPNNRFLAERTGGTYSTLKVQPAELEDSGVYFCASSYLAGGSYNEQFFGPGTRLTVL.

This clonotype occurred a few times. CDR3 residues: CASTKGLAVYNEQFF. The CDR3 nucleotides read TGTGCCAGCACGAAAGGACTAGCGGTTTACAATGAGCAGTTCTTC. V is TRBV2 and J is TRBJ2-1, with 10 bases aligning to TRBD2. Trimming cost V 7 bases and J 4 bases; bases outside gene matches: 7. This CDR3 has 15 amino acids. In germline, CDR1 is SNHLY, CDR2 FYNNEI.

The sample holds a few counts of this clonotype. The V and J genes are TRBV5-1 and TRBJ2-1, with TRBD2 matching over 10 bases. V was pared by 7 bases and J by 4 bases, with 5 bases of the junction left unmatched. CDR1 is SGHRS and CDR2 is YFSETQ in the germline V gene. The CDR3 runs to 14 residues. CDR3 bases: TGCGCCAGCGGTCGGACTAGCGGTTACAATGAGCAGTTCTTC. It translates to CASGRTSGYNEQFF.

This clonotype was seen a few times. The chain is built from TRBV5-1 and TRBJ1-1, with 8 bases identical to TRBD1. Germline V gives CDR1 SGHRS, CDR2 YFSETQ. V gave up 4 bases and J gave up 1 base; unmatched junction bases: 3. CDR3 length: 14 residues. CDR3 DNA sequence: TGCGCCAGCAGCATGACAGGGGAGAACACTGAAGCTTTCTTT. This codes for CASSMTGENTEAFF.